The subject of this entry is one TCR beta chain. Its recognized antigen is unknown. No base-level quality is on record; no much larger clone is a single base apart. Cut back by 2 bases and 0 bases, the V and J ends lie 13 bases apart. The cysteine opens and the phenylalanine closes a CDR3 of 17 amino acids. Here the CDR3 DNA is all that survives: 51 bases in frame from base 1. CDR1 and CDR2 are read off the germline V gene as KGHDR and SFDVKD. The data were produced on an Illumina HiSeq 2500. TCR beta libraries were prepared by quantitative 5'-RACE with molecular barcodes. The paper's processing steps were these. A new computational method based on a probabilistic model of VDJ rearrangement was used to identify disease-linked TCR variants. In-frame beta chains were kept once TCRdb had trimmed the public reads at Q25 with fastp and called clones with MiXCR. Each CDR3 protein appears once, grouped with its most common genes and DNA. The V and J calls reflect TCRdb's pipeline rather than the authors' work. The sample records around 220,000 distinct CDR3 sequences, about 18% of which are singletons. The ten largest clones represent roughly 42% of the sample.

The sample is drawn from a study of CD8 T cells in ankylosing spondylitis (dated by TCRdb to about 2017). In the study overall: T cell receptor beta repertoires were profiled in healthy donors and ankylosing spondylitis patients so that disease-linked TCR variants could be found. In total, the full study cohort was made up of approximately 99 healthy donors and 25 to 30 ankylosing spondylitis patients. Peripheral blood was sampled, and synovial fluid was also collected from ankylosing spondylitis patients.

Here is what the overall study found, with its caveats: Some motif variants were previously reported in synovial fluid and blood of reactive arthritis patients, suggesting common disease-initiation mechanisms. A CD8+ phenotype was shown by the disease-linked clones, which were found at relatively low frequencies in peripheral blood. Blood from ankylosing spondylitis patients appeared to be characterized by a TCR beta motif composed of about eight highly homologous amino acid variants. Significant enrichment of the disease-linked clones was reported in matched synovial fluid samples from ankylosing spondylitis patients.

The sequenced sample consisted of blood, either unsorted or a sorted T cell fraction (not recorded which). This clonotype was obtained from a male donor with ankylosing spondylitis. The chain is made from TRBV24-1 and TRBJ1-5, with the D gene uncertain. This receptor carries the CDR3 CATSDSRSDPSNQPQHF. In nucleotides, the sequence is TGTGCCACCAGTGATTCCAGATCGGATCCTAGCAATCAGCCCCAGCATTTT.